The T cell receptor beta chain under discussion was sequenced for a study of cytotoxic CD8 clonotypes in ibrutinib-treated CLL. Study-level information: Patient counts were 11 relapsed/refractory, under 16 treatment-naive and some 17 IGHV unmutated. Study-level results: Pretreatment clonality was elevated relative to age-matched healthy donors and paralleled circulating CD8+ T-cell counts.

The V end lost 5 bases, the J end lost 3 bases, and 14 bases lay between the germline ends. CDR3 length: 14 residues. Germline CDR1 and CDR2: MDHEN and SYDVKM. Notes on this clone: Its target is unknown.

Depths of 1 in 200,000 to 1 in 1 million T cells were the sequencing target. The data were produced by immunoSEQ multiplex PCR, yet TCRdb's version contains in-frame clones alone and is incomplete. The table shows 110,000 to 150,000 clones, with about 80% occurring only once. Material: PBMCs, obtained after 24 months of ibrutinib treatment. This TCR was recovered from a human donor with chronic lymphocytic leukemia. The chain joins TRBV28 to TRBJ2-7; the D is unclear. Here the CDR3 reads CASSPPAEFYEQYF. As DNA, the CDR3 is TGTGCCAGCAGTCCCCCGGCGGAGTTCTACGAGCAGTACTTC.